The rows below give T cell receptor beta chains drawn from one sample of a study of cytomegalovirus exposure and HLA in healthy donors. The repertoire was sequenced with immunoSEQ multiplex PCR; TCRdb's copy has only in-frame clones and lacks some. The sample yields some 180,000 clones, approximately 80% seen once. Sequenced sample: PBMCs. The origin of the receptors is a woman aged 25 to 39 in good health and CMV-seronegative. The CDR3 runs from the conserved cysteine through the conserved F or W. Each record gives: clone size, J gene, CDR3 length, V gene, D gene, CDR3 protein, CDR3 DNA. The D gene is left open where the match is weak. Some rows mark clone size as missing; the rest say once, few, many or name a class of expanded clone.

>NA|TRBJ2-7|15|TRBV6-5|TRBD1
CASSNAGQGVKEQYF
TGTGCCAGCAGTAACGCCGGACAGGGGGTGAAGGAGCAGTACTTC
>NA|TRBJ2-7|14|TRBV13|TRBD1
CASSYSGGSYEQYF
TGTGCCAGCAGCTACTCAGGGGGCTCCTACGAGCAGTACTTC
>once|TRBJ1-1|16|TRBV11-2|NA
CASRKQVQRGNTEAFF
TGTGCCAGCAGGAAACAGGTCCAAAGGGGAAACACTGAAGCTTTCTTT
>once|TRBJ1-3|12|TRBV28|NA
CASSYSGNTIYF
TGTGCCAGCAGCTACTCTGGAAACACCATATATTTT
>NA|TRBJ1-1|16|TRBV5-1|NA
CARSNERGGLRTEAFF
TGCGCCAGAAGCAATGAAAGGGGCGGCTTGAGGACTGAAGCTTTCTTT
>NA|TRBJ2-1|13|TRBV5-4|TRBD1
CASSSGQFNEQFF
TGTGCCAGCAGCTCGGGACAGTTCAATGAGCAGTTCTTC
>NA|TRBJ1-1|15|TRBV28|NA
CASSTTDRSNTEAFF
TGTGCCAGCAGTACTACAGACAGGTCGAACACTGAAGCTTTCTTT
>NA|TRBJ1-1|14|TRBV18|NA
CASSPGQWNTEAFF
TGTGCCAGCTCACCAGGACAGTGGAACACTGAAGCTTTCTTT
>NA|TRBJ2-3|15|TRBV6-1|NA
CASNLVRWGTDTQYF
TGTGCCAGCAACTTAGTGAGGTGGGGCACAGATACGCAGTATTTT
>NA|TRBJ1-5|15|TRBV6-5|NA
CASSYGGGSNQPQHF
TGTGCCAGCAGTTACGGGGGCGGCAGCAATCAGCCCCAGCATTTT
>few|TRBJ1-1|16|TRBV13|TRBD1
CASSLRDRASGTEAFF
TGTGCCAGCAGCTTAAGGGACAGGGCTTCTGGGACTGAAGCTTTCTTT
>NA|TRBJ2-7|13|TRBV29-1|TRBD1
CSVVDRVDYEQYF
TGCAGCGTTGTTGACAGGGTAGACTACGAGCAGTACTTC
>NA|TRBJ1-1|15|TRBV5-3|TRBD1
CARSLEPGGYTEAFF
TGTGCCAGAAGCTTGGAGCCAGGGGGTTACACTGAAGCTTTCTTT
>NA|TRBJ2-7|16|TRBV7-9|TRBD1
CASSLLGTDGRLEQYF
TGTGCCAGCAGCTTATTGGGGACAGACGGACGTCTCGAGCAGTACTTC